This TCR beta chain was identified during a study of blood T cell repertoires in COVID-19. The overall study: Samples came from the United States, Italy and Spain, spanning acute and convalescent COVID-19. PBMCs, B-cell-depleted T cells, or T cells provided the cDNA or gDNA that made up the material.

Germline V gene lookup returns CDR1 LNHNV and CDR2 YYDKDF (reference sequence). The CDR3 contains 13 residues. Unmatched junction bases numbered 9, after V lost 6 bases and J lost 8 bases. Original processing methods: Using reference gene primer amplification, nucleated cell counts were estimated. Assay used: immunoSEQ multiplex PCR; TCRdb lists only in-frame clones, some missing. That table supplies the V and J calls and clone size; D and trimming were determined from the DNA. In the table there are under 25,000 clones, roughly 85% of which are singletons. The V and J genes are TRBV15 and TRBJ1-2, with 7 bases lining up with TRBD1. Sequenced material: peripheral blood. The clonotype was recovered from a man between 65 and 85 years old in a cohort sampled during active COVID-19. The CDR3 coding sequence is TGTGCCACCAGTCGCGACAGGGTAATAGGCTACACCTTC. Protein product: CATSRDRVIGYTF.